Sequencing of this TCR beta chain was carried out in a study of cytomegalovirus exposure and HLA in healthy donors. Looking at the study overall: According to later analysis, the same platform produced the 120 validation and some 680 first-cohort repertoires. Study findings and constraints: One later analysis, an examination of the 120 validation repertoires, found that first-cohort TCR clusters tended to co-occur in them. The study put under 200 TCR beta chains on its list as cytomegalovirus-associated.

The CDR3 has 14 residues. Trimming pared 3 bases from V and 1 base from J, leaving 10 bases between. Germline assignment: CDR1 SGDLS and CDR2 YYNGEE. The method was immunoSEQ multiplex PCR; TCRdb's version includes in-frame clones alone and lacks a portion of them. There are roughly 150,000 clones in the sample; about 88% occur only once, and approximately 2.1% lies in the top ten. The donors were members of the validation cohort, which comprised 90 to 150 subjects and was separate from the first cohort of roughly 700 subjects. Remarks on this clone: Its antigen is undetermined.

The chain uses TRBV9 and TRBJ1-1; D gene unclear. The sample was PBMCs. This receptor was obtained from a woman between 18 and 29 years old in good health and CMV-seronegative. CDR3 sequence reads: CASSADITNTEAFF. The CDR3 DNA reads as TGTGCCAGCAGCGCCGACATAACGAACACTGAAGCTTTCTTT.